The next 29 T cell receptor beta chains were all read from a single sample in a study of T cell responses to AZD1222 COVID-19 vaccine (dated by TCRdb to 2020 to 2022). What this sample's time point label stands for: baseline before first vaccination. The library came from the immunoSEQ multiplex PCR assay. TCRdb re-hosts the immuneACCESS table, in-frame sequences only. Its copies lack some clones; in the studies checked, an unresolved V gene accounts for under half of them, and the cause for the rest is not known. The sample table records 110,000 to 150,000 clones; more than 85% of these occur just once. Of the sample, approximately 4.9% is held by the ten largest clones. This sample comprised peripheral blood, obtained on day 0 of AZD1222 vaccination. The origin of the receptors is an adult in good health.

In regard to this clone: Its ends do not fully match the called genes, so a read error is possible. The chain employs TRBV19 and TRBJ2-7; D may be TRBD1 or TRBD2 (5 bases each). This CDR3 is 9 amino acids long. From germline, CDR1 is LNHDA and CDR2 SQIVND (reference sequence). The CDR3 DNA follows: TGTGCCATTCTTGGGACCCAGTTGTTC. Protein: CAILGTQLF.

The chain couples TRBV2 to TRBJ1-4, with TRBD1 matching over 7 bases. Germline values: CDR1 SNHLY, CDR2 FYNNEI. With V trimmed by 6 bases and J by 4 bases, 8 bases remained unmatched. The CDR3 length is 15 residues. CDR3 in DNA: TGTGCCAGCAGATTACAGGGACAGATTAATGAAAAACTGTTTTTT. Translating gives CASRLQGQINEKLFF.

CDR3 region: CATSHPGESTDTQYF. CDR3 nucleotides: TGTGCCACCAGTCATCCAGGGGAGAGCACAGATACGCAGTATTTT. The V gene is TRBV24-1, the J gene TRBJ2-3; the D gene is possibly TRBD1 (6 bases). V gave up 6 bases and J gave up 0 bases, with 12 bases separating them. CDR1 and CDR2 from the germline V gene are KGHDR and SFDVKD. This CDR3 region has 15 residues.

The chain recombines TRBV5-1 with TRBJ2-3; TRBD2 matches 13 bases. V gave up 7 bases and J gave up 5 bases; unmatched junction bases: 7. The CDR3 has 15 amino acids. Germline V CDR1 and CDR2: SGHRS, YFSETQ. The CDR3, as DNA: TGCGCCAGCGGAGGACTAGCGGGAGTAGGAGATACGCAGTATTTT. Translated: CASGGLAGVGDTQYF.

This clone appeared once. The V call is TRBV19, the J call TRBJ1-5; the D is unclear. Germline V CDR1 and CDR2: LNHDA, SQIVND (reference sequence). This CDR3 is built from 13 residues. Trimming cost V 7 bases and J 4 bases, with 11 bases left between them. The CDR3 reads CASKGAFNQPQHF. The CDR3 region has the DNA TGTGCCAGTAAAGGAGCTTTTAATCAGCCCCAGCATTTT.

The CDR3 region is CASSLGLADSYEQYF. In DNA form, the CDR3 reads TGTGCCAGCAGCTTAGGGCTAGCGGACTCCTACGAGCAGTACTTC. The chain has TRBV7-8 and TRBJ2-7; 7 bases are shared with TRBD2. Trimming removed 1 base from V and 0 bases from J; junction bases left unmatched: 3. Germline values: CDR1 SGHVS, CDR2 FQNEAQ. CDR3 length: 15 residues.

This rearrangement joins TRBV11-2 to TRBJ2-7; possible D gene TRBD2, 7 bases. The CDR3 spans 16 residues. V was shortened by 1 base and J by 0 bases, with 13 bases between the two germline ends. CDR1 is SGHAT and CDR2 is FQNNGV in the germline V gene. The CDR3 spells CASSLVGGAFSYEQYF. The CDR3 region has the DNA TGTGCCAGCAGCTTAGTGGGGGGGGCCTTCTCCTACGAGCAGTACTTC.

The rearrangement joins TRBV12-3 or TRBV12-4 to TRBJ1-1; no reliable D call. This CDR3 has 13 residues. Trimming stripped 3 bases from V and 0 bases from J, with 5 bases between. DNA for the CDR3: TGTGCCAGCAGTTTCCTCCTGAACACTGAAGCTTTCTTT. Translating gives CASSFLLNTEAFF.

The V and J genes are TRBV4-1 and TRBJ1-5; 9 bases align to TRBD1. Germline CDR1 is MGHRA and CDR2 is YSYEKL. Germline trimming cut 3 bases from V and 5 bases from J; bases unmatched to any gene: 11. The CDR3 covers 17 residues. In nucleotides, the CDR3 is TGCGCCAGCAGCCATGAACCCAGGGACAGGGCCGATCAGCCCCAGCATTTT. Translated: CASSHEPRDRADQPQHF.

V usage is TRBV5-1 and J usage is TRBJ2-2; 10 positions match TRBD1. CDR3 length equals 16 residues. V shed 0 bases and J 5 bases; nucleotides not matched to a gene: 4. Germline CDR1 SGHRS, CDR2 YFSETQ. In DNA, the CDR3 is TGCGCCAGCAGCTTGGCACCGGGACAGGGGACCGGGGAGCTGTTTTTT. It encodes CASSLAPGQGTGELFF.

In nucleotides, the CDR3 is TGTGCCAGCAGTTTGAAGGGGAGGTCCTACGAGCAGTACTTC. Translation gives CASSLKGRSYEQYF. The rearrangement uses TRBV27 and TRBJ2-7, with a tentative D call TRBD2 (6 bases). V lost 3 bases, J lost 1 base, and 10 bases lay in between. The CDR3 is made up of 14 amino acids. Germline lookup yields CDR1 MNHEY and CDR2 SMNVEV (reference sequence).

This clone was observed a single time. This chain links TRBV3-1 (or the pseudogene TRBV3-2) with TRBJ1-3; 7 bases are a match to TRBD1. V gave up 4 bases and J gave up 1 base; unmatched junction bases: 4. The CDR3 runs 15 residues. Germline V gene sequence: CDR1 LGHDT, CDR2 YNNKEL (reference sequence). DNA for the CDR3: TGTGCCAGCAGCCGCCAGGGGGTTTCTGGAAACACCATATATTTT. Protein: CASSRQGVSGNTIYF.

V is TRBV25-1 and J is TRBJ2-1; D gene ambiguous. Trimming stripped 3 bases from V and 0 bases from J, with 6 bases between. The CDR3 covers 14 residues. Looked up from germline, CDR1 is MGHDK and CDR2 is SYGVNS. CDR3 DNA sequence: TGTGCCAGCAGTGATAGGTTCTCCTACAATGAGCAGTTCTTC. It codes for CASSDRFSYNEQFF.

The V call is TRBV28, the J call TRBJ2-3; TRBD2 agrees at 12 bases. V shed 2 bases, J shed 0 bases, and the junction held 6 bases outside the gene matches. CDR3 length equals 18 residues. Germline V CDR1 and CDR2: MDHEN, SYDVKM. CDR3 bases: TGTGCCAGCAGTTTACTAGCGGGAGGGACCGGTAGCACAGATACGCAGTATTTT. Translating gives CASSLLAGGTGSTDTQYF.

The chain has TRBV27 and TRBJ1-1; D is possibly TRBD1 (6 bases). This CDR3 has 16 amino acids. The ends were cut back, 5 bases at V and 4 bases at J, with 20 bases in the middle. Germline-derived CDR1 and CDR2 are MNHEY and SMNVEV (reference sequence). The CDR3 coding sequence is TGTGCCAGCAGTCCCTGGACAGCGACCTCCGGCACTGAAGCTTTCTTT. This translates into CASSPWTATSGTEAFF.

This clone was recorded a few times. This sequence joins TRBV10-3 and TRBJ2-3, with 11 bases identical to TRBD1. Germline loops: CDR1 ENHRY, CDR2 SYGVKD. J gave up 3 bases and V 5 bases, and 4 bases lay outside the gene matches. The CDR3 extends over 15 amino acids. The CDR3 here is CAISPGQGGTDTQYF. Written as DNA, the CDR3 is TGTGCCATCAGTCCGGGACAGGGGGGGACAGATACGCAGTATTTT.

The J gene is TRBJ2-2, the V gene TRBV29-1; D is ambiguous. V was clipped by 5 bases and J by 2 bases, with 9 bases between them. The germline CDR1 and CDR2 sequences are SQVTM and ANQGSEA. The CDR3 length is 13 residues. The CDR3 DNA reads as TGCAGCGTTCGTAACAGAAACACCGGGGAGCTGTTTTTT. It translates to CSVRNRNTGELFF.

The chain recombines TRBV19 with TRBJ1-1; TRBD1 agrees at 8 bases. J lost 1 base, V lost 4 bases, and 8 bases had no gene match. This CDR3 is 16 amino acids long. In germline, CDR1 is LNHDA, CDR2 SQIVND (reference sequence). The DNA for the CDR3 is TGTGCCAGTAGTACGTCAGGGGGCCGGGCGAACACTGAAGCTTTCTTT. The encoded protein is CASSTSGGRANTEAFF.

The rearrangement joins TRBV6-6 to TRBJ2-5; 9 bases match TRBD2. V shed 4 bases and J 5 bases; nucleotides not matched to a gene: 5. Germline V gives CDR1 MNHNY, CDR2 SVGAGI (reference sequence). The CDR3 is made up of 14 amino acids. This CDR3 is CASSSPGTSETQYF. CDR3 bases: TGTGCCAGCAGTTCCCCCGGGACTAGCGAGACCCAGTACTTC.

The gene calls are TRBV29-1 and TRBJ2-2; 8 bases map to TRBD1. CDR1 is SQVTM, CDR2 ANQGSEA, per germline. This CDR3 region has 13 residues. Losses at the gene ends were 7 bases for V and 7 bases for J; bases not matched to a gene: 8. The CDR3 region is CSAGDRMVGELFF. CDR3 bases: TGCAGCGCCGGGGACAGGATGGTCGGGGAGCTGTTTTTT.

The V gene is TRBV24-1, the J gene TRBJ2-2; D is perhaps TRBD2 (6 bases). The V end lost 9 bases, the J end lost 6 bases, and 13 bases lay between the germline ends. Looked up from germline, CDR1 is KGHDR and CDR2 is SFDVKD. This CDR3 spans 13 amino acids. The CDR3 is CATGGVKAGELFF. The CDR3 DNA is TGTGCCACCGGAGGGGTAAAGGCCGGGGAGCTGTTTTTT.

This clone was detected only once. This rearrangement joins TRBV4-1 to TRBJ2-2; 9 nucleotides agree with TRBD1. This CDR3 spans 16 amino acids. The V gene end was trimmed by 4 bases and the J gene end by 4 bases; junction bases not matched to a gene: 7. The germline CDR1 and CDR2 sequences are MGHRA and YSYEKL. CDR3 nucleotides: TGCGCCAGCAGCCCTGGACAGGGGAGGGGCACCGGGGAGCTGTTTTTT. Its protein product is CASSPGQGRGTGELFF.

This clone was seen only once. J is TRBJ2-1 and V is TRBV6-5; 11 bases match TRBD2. Trimming took 6 bases from V and 2 from J; bases not matched to a gene: 3. There are 15 residues in the CDR3. From germline, CDR1 is MNHEY and CDR2 SVGAGI. For the CDR3, the DNA is TGTGCCAGCAGCACTAGCGGGAGCACCTACAATGAGCAGTTCTTC. Its translation: CASSTSGSTYNEQFF.

The chain joins TRBV25-1 to TRBJ1-4; TRBD1 might be the D (5 bases). Per germline, CDR1 MGHDK and CDR2 SYGVNS. The CDR3 is 17 amino acids. With 1 base removed from V and 0 bases from J, the gap between germline ends came to 12 bases. The CDR3 DNA reads TGTGCCAGCAGTGAATTTAGGGACCCCGCAACTAATGAAAAACTGTTTTTT. It translates to CASSEFRDPATNEKLFF.

This chain links TRBV19 with TRBJ2-7; D is perhaps TRBD2 (6 bases). This CDR3 is 16 amino acids long. V was clipped by 5 bases and J by 5 bases, with 22 bases between them. Germline-derived CDR1 and CDR2 are LNHDA and SQIVND (reference sequence). In nucleotides, the CDR3 is TGTGCCAGTAGTCCCAAAAGTGCGGGAAATATACACGAGCAGTACTTC. Encoded protein: CASSPKSAGNIHEQYF.

The chain joins TRBV19 to TRBJ1-1, with D possibly matching TRBD1 (5 bases). The CDR3 extends over 14 amino acids. The V gene lost 5 bases and the J gene lost 4 bases, with 14 bases spanning the gap. Germline V gives CDR1 LNHDA, CDR2 SQIVND (reference sequence). The CDR3 DNA reads as TGTGCCAGTAGTCCTCGGGGCGCGGGCACTGAAGCTTTCTTT. Its protein product is CASSPRGAGTEAFF. Using reference TRBV19 and TRBJ1-1 for the parts outside the CDR3, the full variable domain is DGGITQSPKYLFRKEGQNVTLSCEQNLNHDAMYWYRQDPGQGLRLIYYSQIVNDFQKGDIAEGYSVSREKKESFPLTVTSAQKNPTAFYLCASSPRGAGTEAFFGQGTRLTVV.

The V and J genes are TRBV19 and TRBJ2-5; unclear D gene. The CDR3 runs to 14 residues. Deletions cut 7 bases from V and 3 bases from J, with 15 bases between. The V gene's germline CDR1 is LNHDA and CDR2 SQIVND (reference sequence). The CDR3: CASTGGAPKETQYF. As DNA, the CDR3 is TGTGCCAGTACAGGTGGTGCCCCCAAAGAGACCCAGTACTTC.

The chain employs TRBV19 and TRBJ1-2; TRBD1 matches 9 bases. The germline V gene encodes CDR1 LNHDA and CDR2 SQIVND (reference sequence). This CDR3 is 13 amino acids long. V lost 6 bases to trimming and J lost 8 bases; unmatched junction nucleotides: 7. This CDR3 reads CASRQTGGDGYTF. The CDR3 nucleotides read TGTGCCAGTAGACAGACAGGGGGAGACGGCTACACCTTC.

The rearrangement links TRBV27 to TRBJ2-1; D may match TRBD1 or TRBD2 (5 bases each). CDR3 length: 15 residues. Germline values: CDR1 MNHEY, CDR2 SMNVEV (reference sequence). The ends were cut back, 2 bases at V and 6 bases at J, with 14 bases in the middle. Written as DNA, the CDR3 is TGTGCCAGCAGTTTAATGGGACGAACCCCCAATGAGCAGTTCTTC. Translation: CASSLMGRTPNEQFF.